The rows below give T cell receptor beta chains drawn from one sample of a study of Ad26.COV2.S vaccination and SARS-CoV-2 variants. The method was immunoSEQ multiplex PCR; TCRdb's version includes in-frame clones alone and lacks a portion of them. In the table there are approximately 410,000 clones, 88% of which are singletons. The sample here was peripheral blood, taken in a trial of Ad26.COV2.S vaccine versus placebo. The receptors shown here come from a person between 18 and 65 years old who received the Ad26.COV2.S COVID-19 vaccine or a placebo. The CDR3 runs from the conserved cysteine through the conserved F or W.

TRBJ2-7 | TRBV4-1 | CASSQVGGSSYEQYF
TRBJ1-1 | TRBV15 | CATSRDQGTGKNTEAFF
TRBJ1-3 | TRBV9 | CASSVGGPGNTIYF
TRBJ2-7 | TRBV27 | CASSLSRQDYEQYF
TRBJ1-3 | TRBV6-5 | CASSYSNLNTIYF
TRBJ2-3 | TRBV10-3 | CAIRPGLAGGLGTDTQYF
TRBJ2-7 | TRBV4-3 | CASSQEDREYF
TRBJ2-3 | TRBV7-9 | CASSLRQGTDTQYF
TRBJ2-4 | TRBV5-6 | CASSFLASDAKNIQYF
TRBJ2-7 | TRBV7-8 | CASSARVWGTHEQYF
TRBJ1-1 | TRBV2 | CASSERPMDRSAFF
TRBJ1-2 | TRBV20-1 | CSVSPGVGYTF
TRBJ2-7 | TRBV7-8 | CASSTGTNSYEQYF
TRBJ1-4 | TRBV6-5 | CASSYGGSTNEKLFF
TRBJ1-1 | TRBV11-2 | CASSPTGGGNTEAFF
TRBJ1-3 | TRBV6-5 | CASSYSFASGNTIYF
TRBJ2-2 | TRBV7-6 | CASSRSGTSGEGTGELFF
TRBJ2-7 | TRBV13 | CASSLGTSPYEQYF
TRBJ1-4 | TRBV27 | CASGRDRAVGNEKLFF
TRBJ1-5 | TRBV6-1 | CASSETYTLRSNQPQHF
TRBJ1-5 | TRBV19 | CASSFTSGNQPQHF
TRBJ1-2 | TRBV19 | CASSPGTDYGYTF